One and the same sample provided the 20 T cell receptor beta chains below, sequenced in a study of blood T cell repertoires in COVID-19. Profiling relied on immunoSEQ multiplex PCR, and the TCRdb table lists in-frame clones only, not all of them. The sample records about 190,000 clones, 65% to 90% being singletons. The specimen sequenced was PBMCs or T cells enriched from blood (not recorded which). The source is a woman aged 55 to 70 with acute COVID-19.

The V call is TRBV14, the J call TRBJ2-1; unclear D gene. V lost 3 bases and J 10 bases, leaving 13 bases between the germline ends. The CDR3 sequence is 13 residues long. Germline assignment: CDR1 SGHDN and CDR2 FVKESK. As DNA, the CDR3 is TGTGCCAGCAGCCAGGGCCTTGAGTCAGAGCAGTTCTTC. This translates into CASSQGLESEQFF.

The chain combines TRBV2 with TRBJ2-7; 7 bases are a match to TRBD2. J lost 0 bases, V lost 6 bases, and 8 bases had no gene match. Germline CDR1 and CDR2: SNHLY and FYNNEI. The CDR3 is 15 amino acids. This chain's CDR3 is CASSESGVSSYEQYF. The CDR3 coding sequence is TGTGCCAGCAGCGAGAGCGGGGTCAGCTCCTACGAGCAGTACTTC.

V and J are TRBV7-2 and TRBJ2-5; TRBD1 matches 8 bases. In germline, CDR1 is SGHTA, CDR2 FQGNSA. Germline trimming cut 2 bases from V and 1 base from J; bases unmatched to any gene: 0. The CDR3 runs 14 residues. The DNA for the CDR3 is TGTGCCAGCAGCTTAACAGGGGGCCAAGAGACCCAGTACTTC. As protein: CASSLTGGQETQYF.

The chain combines TRBV20-1 with TRBJ2-7; TRBD2 matches at 8 bases. With 7 bases clipped from V and 3 bases from J, the junction kept 2 bases outside the gene matches. CDR1 is DFQATT, CDR2 SNEGSKA, per germline (reference sequence). CDR3 length equals 11 residues. The CDR3 DNA sequence: TGCAGTGTCCGGGGGGGCTACGAGCAGTACGTC. This codes for CSVRGGYEQYV.

The chain joins TRBV30 to TRBJ2-1, with D unresolved. The CDR3 length is 12 residues. V was shortened by 5 bases and J by 10 bases, with 15 bases between the two germline ends. CDR1 is GTSNPN and CDR2 is SVGIG in the germline V gene (reference sequence). DNA for the CDR3: TGTGCCTGGGACCTGGCCGCGAGGGAGCAGTTCTTC. It specifies CAWDLAAREQFF.

The chain uses TRBV28 and TRBJ1-5, with 10 bases matching TRBD1. Germline-derived CDR1 and CDR2 are MDHEN and SYDVKM. J gave up 7 bases and V 10 bases, and 7 bases lay outside the gene matches. This CDR3 has 13 residues. CDR3 nucleotide sequence: TGTGCCACCGCCGGGACAGGGGAACAGCCCCAGCATTTT. It specifies CATAGTGEQPQHF. Full variable domain (remainder filled in from reference TRBV28 and TRBJ1-5): DVKVTQSSRYLVKRTGEKVFLECVQDMDHENMFWYRQDPGLGLRLIYFSYDVKMKEKGDIPEGYSVSREKKERFSLILESASTNQTSMYLCATAGTGEQPQHFGDGTRLSIL.

The J gene is TRBJ2-1, the V gene TRBV7-2; the match to TRBD1 covers 9 bases. CDR1 and CDR2 (germline): SGHTA, FQGNSA. Germline trimming cut 2 bases from V and 5 bases from J; bases unmatched to any gene: 4. CDR3 length equals 15 residues. CDR3 loop: CASSLRTGDNNEQFF. In DNA, the CDR3 is TGTGCCAGCAGCTTAAGGACAGGGGACAACAATGAGCAGTTCTTC.

The chain recombines TRBV30 with TRBJ2-3; 11 nucleotides align to TRBD2. The V gene end was trimmed by 3 bases and the J gene end by 8 bases; junction bases not matched to a gene: 7. Germline V gene sequence: CDR1 GTSNPN, CDR2 SVGIG (reference sequence). This CDR3 is 14 amino acids long. The CDR3: CAWRPGLAVPTQYF. CDR3 in DNA: TGTGCCTGGAGGCCGGGACTAGCGGTGCCTACGCAGTATTTT.

The rearrangement links TRBV24-1 to TRBJ2-7; weak D call: TRBD1 (5 bases). Trimming cost V 9 bases and J 5 bases, with 13 bases left between them. CDR1 and CDR2 from the germline V gene are KGHDR and SFDVKD. The CDR3 is 12 amino acids. DNA for the CDR3: TGTGCCACCGGGGCAGGGCCAAACGAGCAGTACTTC. Protein sequence: CATGAGPNEQYF.

The V and J genes are TRBV28 and TRBJ1-2; TRBD1 matches at 10 bases. From germline, CDR1 is MDHEN and CDR2 SYDVKM. The V and J ends lost 5 bases and 7 bases, in that order; junction bases with no gene match: 28. CDR3 length equals 21 residues. As DNA, the CDR3 is TGTGCCAGCAGTACCCGACAGGGGGCGGAGACCATACCCAACCGGGGGGCTGGCTACACCTTC. This gives the protein CASSTRQGAETIPNRGAGYTF.

The gene calls are TRBV6-2 or TRBV6-3 and TRBJ2-5, with 8 positions matching TRBD1. This CDR3 comprises 15 residues. J gave up 1 base and V 5 bases, and 6 bases lay outside the gene matches. CDR1 and CDR2 from the germline V gene are MNHEY and SVGEGT. The DNA of the CDR3 is TGTGCCAGCAGTACATACGGACAGGGCCAAGAGACCCAGTACTTC. This translates into CASSTYGQGQETQYF.

The chain links TRBV3-1 (or the pseudogene TRBV3-2) to TRBJ2-7, with TRBD2 matching over 7 bases. With V trimmed by 8 bases and J by 6 bases, 13 bases remained unmatched. The CDR3 is 14 amino acids. Per the germline V gene, CDR1 is LGHDT and CDR2 is YNNKEL (reference sequence). The CDR3 reads CASSWGGRASEQYV. The CDR3 DNA reads TGTGCCAGCTCTTGGGGAGGGAGGGCCAGCGAGCAGTACGTC.

The CDR3 nucleotides are TGTGCCATCAGTGAGTACGGACAAGGTGAAAAACTGTTTTTT. Its translation: CAISEYGQGEKLFF. The chain has TRBV10-3 and TRBJ1-4; TRBD1 is a possible D gene (5 bases). Germline values: CDR1 ENHRY, CDR2 SYGVKD. Deletions cut 1 base from V and 7 bases from J, with 10 bases between. This CDR3 is built from 14 residues.

V is TRBV15 and J is TRBJ2-1; 7 nucleotides match TRBD2. This CDR3 is 16 amino acids long. Trimming removed 3 bases from V and 2 bases from J; junction bases left unmatched: 7. The germline gives CDR1 LNHNV, CDR2 YYDKDF (reference sequence). The CDR3 sequence is CATSSPRLAAYNEQFF. The CDR3 DNA follows: TGTGCCACCAGCAGTCCTCGGCTAGCGGCCTACAATGAGCAGTTCTTC.

The chain couples TRBV11-2 to TRBJ2-4, with 7 bases that match TRBD2. The junction had 13 bases not matched to a gene; V was cut back by 5 bases and J by 9 bases. CDR1 SGHAT and CDR2 FQNNGV come from the germline V gene. The CDR3 has 15 residues. This CDR3 is CASSPSGERGRIQYF. DNA of the CDR3: TGTGCCAGCAGCCCCTCCGGGGAGCGGGGTCGCATTCAGTACTTC.

The J gene is TRBJ1-5, the V gene TRBV2, with D hard to call. The CDR3 is 13 amino acids. The germline V and J ends were trimmed by 6 bases and 0 bases, with 6 bases remaining between them. CDR1 is SNHLY and CDR2 is FYNNEI in the germline V gene. As DNA, the CDR3 is TGTGCCAGCAGGGCTTATAGCAATCAGCCCCAGCATTTT. Amino acids: CASRAYSNQPQHF. The whole variable domain, filled in from reference TRBV2 and TRBJ1-5, reads EPEVTQTPSHQVTQMGQEVILRCVPISNHLYFYWYRQILGQKVEFLVSFYNNEISEKSEIFDDQFSVERPDGSNFTLKIRSTKLEDSAMYFCASRAYSNQPQHFGDGTRLSIL.

This clone has just one count. The chain links TRBV7-7 to TRBJ1-2; weak D call: TRBD1 (5 bases). V lost 4 bases and J lost 3, with 9 bases in between. Germline lookup yields CDR1 SSHAT and CDR2 FNYEAQ (reference sequence). This CDR3 contains 13 residues. The CDR3 is CASSSTAYYGYTF. For the CDR3, the DNA is TGTGCCAGCAGCTCGACAGCTTACTATGGCTACACCTTC. The full variable domain, rest sourced from reference TRBV7-7 and TRBJ1-2, is GAGVSQSPRYKVTKRGQDVTLRCDPISSHATLYWYQQALGQGPEFLTYFNYEAQPDKSGLPSDRFSAERPEGSISTLTIQRTEQRDSAMYRCASSSTAYYGYTFGSGTRLTVV.

The chain carries TRBV29-1 and TRBJ2-5; 16 bases map to TRBD2. V shed 7 bases, J shed 6 bases, and the junction held 17 bases outside the gene matches. This CDR3 spans 18 amino acids. Per germline, CDR1 SQVTM and CDR2 ANQGSEA. CDR3 loop: CSAKILPGTSGGAQTQYF. In DNA, the CDR3 is TGCAGCGCTAAAATCCTGCCCGGGACTAGCGGGGGGGCGCAGACCCAGTACTTC.

The rearrangement joins TRBV4-1 to TRBJ2-2, with 7 bases matching TRBD2. The J segment lost 3 bases and the V segment lost 8 bases, leaving 6 bases of the junction unmatched. This CDR3 is 14 amino acids long. Germline V CDR1 and CDR2: MGHRA, YSYEKL. For the CDR3, the DNA is TGCGCCAGCGGGGAGGGGAAGGACACCGGGGAGCTGTTTTTT. Protein sequence: CASGEGKDTGELFF.

The chain joins TRBV15 to TRBJ2-2, with a tentative D call TRBD1 (6 bases). The CDR3 spans 18 residues. Germline-derived CDR1 and CDR2 are LNHNV and YYDKDF (reference sequence). V lost 2 bases and J 3 bases, leaving 19 bases between the germline ends. In DNA, the CDR3 is TGTGCCACCAGCAGACCCTTTGTACAGGGTTTCGACACCGGGGAGCTGTTTTTT. This sequence encodes CATSRPFVQGFDTGELFF.